This is a list of T cell receptor beta chains from one sample in a study of T-cell memory formation after mild COVID-19. From the 5' RACE reads, TCRdb called clonotypes with MiXCR, one entry per CDR3 protein. The table has some 280,000 distinct CDR3 sequences, about a sixth seen once; the top ten hold about 23%. The sequenced material came from PBMCs or a T cell subset sorted from them (not recorded which). The receptors come from a man between 18 and 29 years old who had mild COVID-19 (a few samples of this study predate the infection). Cell type and time point are not known. Each CDR3 is given without its conserved first and last residue. Each record gives: D gene, V gene, J gene, CDR3 protein. D genes are given only for firm matches.

D gene: .
V gene: TRBV19
J gene: TRBJ1-5
CDR3 protein: ASSISSGGNQPQH

D gene: .
V gene: TRBV29-1
J gene: TRBJ1-1
CDR3 protein: SVPGPFMNTEAF

D gene: .
V gene: TRBV5-1
J gene: TRBJ2-2
CDR3 protein: ASSRGPNTGELF

D gene: .
V gene: TRBV9
J gene: TRBJ2-1
CDR3 protein: ASSVGRSSYNEQF

D gene: TRBD1
V gene: TRBV4-3
J gene: TRBJ2-7
CDR3 protein: ANRDREPFSYEQY

D gene: .
V gene: TRBV12-3/TRBV12-4
J gene: TRBJ2-5
CDR3 protein: ASTNPQAYDETQY

D gene: TRBD1
V gene: TRBV27
J gene: TRBJ1-2
CDR3 protein: ASSGNTGEGYT

D gene: .
V gene: TRBV5-1
J gene: TRBJ1-3
CDR3 protein: ASSRGENTIY

D gene: .
V gene: TRBV7-2
J gene: TRBJ2-1
CDR3 protein: ASSPRSFSSYNEQF

D gene: .
V gene: TRBV7-6
J gene: TRBJ2-3
CDR3 protein: ASSNTENTDTQY

D gene: TRBD2
V gene: TRBV7-6
J gene: TRBJ2-1
CDR3 protein: ASSLLSGGGYNEQF

D gene: TRBD1
V gene: TRBV5-1
J gene: TRBJ2-3
CDR3 protein: ASKGQGSTDTQY

D gene: .
V gene: TRBV7-9
J gene: TRBJ2-5
CDR3 protein: ASTDSPETQY

D gene: .
V gene: TRBV7-2
J gene: TRBJ2-1
CDR3 protein: ASSSLGVGVAYNEQF

D gene: .
V gene: TRBV7-8
J gene: TRBJ2-2
CDR3 protein: ASSLNRRGRAGELF

D gene: .
V gene: TRBV30
J gene: TRBJ2-7
CDR3 protein: AWSVTADEQY

D gene: .
V gene: TRBV7-9
J gene: TRBJ2-2
CDR3 protein: ASSSIGPGELF

D gene: .
V gene: TRBV4-3
J gene: TRBJ1-6
CDR3 protein: ASSQASQLGNSPLH

D gene: .
V gene: TRBV27
J gene: TRBJ2-1
CDR3 protein: ASNERGLDEQF

D gene: .
V gene: TRBV6-1
J gene: TRBJ2-3
CDR3 protein: ASTRGAGTDTQY

D gene: .
V gene: TRBV6-6
J gene: TRBJ2-1
CDR3 protein: ASSGIRGNRTDEQF

D gene: .
V gene: TRBV7-2
J gene: TRBJ2-7
CDR3 protein: ASSFRPEEQY

D gene: TRBD2
V gene: TRBV5-5
J gene: TRBJ2-5
CDR3 protein: ASSPTRTSGGQETQY

D gene: .
V gene: TRBV7-9
J gene: TRBJ2-6
CDR3 protein: ASSYPSVLGANVLT

D gene: .
V gene: TRBV20-1
J gene: TRBJ1-1
CDR3 protein: SARGGPTNTEAF

D gene: TRBD1
V gene: TRBV12-3/TRBV12-4
J gene: TRBJ2-7
CDR3 protein: ASSWGQASYEQY

D gene: .
V gene: TRBV20-1
J gene: TRBJ2-3
CDR3 protein: SARGPGQFTDTQY

D gene: .
V gene: TRBV27
J gene: TRBJ1-5
CDR3 protein: ASSFGRSNQPQH

D gene: TRBD2
V gene: TRBV5-1
J gene: TRBJ2-1
CDR3 protein: ASSSIGPPGGEQF

D gene: TRBD2
V gene: TRBV30
J gene: TRBJ2-3
CDR3 protein: AWGTSGGIDTQY

D gene: TRBD2
V gene: TRBV19
J gene: TRBJ2-3
CDR3 protein: ASILLEAGTDSTDTQY

D gene: .
V gene: TRBV2
J gene: TRBJ1-6
CDR3 protein: ASSEPGLSATNSPLH

D gene: .
V gene: TRBV6-5
J gene: TRBJ2-3
CDR3 protein: ASSYSGTTDTQY

D gene: TRBD1
V gene: TRBV9
J gene: TRBJ2-4
CDR3 protein: ASSATGGRNIQY

D gene: TRBD2
V gene: TRBV11-2
J gene: TRBJ2-7
CDR3 protein: ASKLAGGLYEQY

D gene: TRBD2
V gene: TRBV12-3/TRBV12-4
J gene: TRBJ2-3
CDR3 protein: ASSYTGGGDTQY

D gene: .
V gene: TRBV5-1
J gene: TRBJ2-3
CDR3 protein: ASVRGGSTDTQY